These 12 T cell receptor beta chains were sequenced from one sample in a study of radiotherapy plus CTLA-4 blockade in lung cancer. Clones were sequenced by immunoSEQ multiplex PCR, and TCRdb holds only the in-frame ones, with some missing. The sample lists some 77,000 clones, about 90% occurring once. Sample: peripheral blood, taken from a patient treated with radiotherapy plus ipilimumab. The source is a human donor with non-small cell lung cancer who had a partial response to radiotherapy plus ipilimumab.

The chain has TRBV20-1 and TRBJ2-1; D unclear. The CDR3 extends over 11 amino acids. CDR1 DFQATT and CDR2 SNEGSKA come from the germline V gene (reference sequence). The ends were cut back, 3 bases at V and 15 bases at J, with 15 bases in the middle. For the CDR3, the DNA is TGCAGTGCTAGGAAGGAGTCTAGTCTGTTCTTC. This sequence encodes CSARKESSLFF.

This chain joins TRBV7-2 and TRBJ2-6; D is unresolved. The CDR3 is made up of 15 amino acids. Trimming stripped 5 bases from V and 0 bases from J, with 8 bases between. Germline CDR1 reads SGHTA; CDR2 reads FQGNSA. The CDR3 nucleotides read TGTGCCAGCAGCCTTTCCGGCTCTGGGGCCAACGTCCTGACTTTC. Translating it yields CASSLSGSGANVLTF.

Only a few counts were recorded for this clone. The chain links TRBV7-8 to TRBJ2-7; 14 bases are shared with TRBD2. The CDR3 loop spans 17 amino acids. Trimming at V came to 5 bases and at J to 7 bases, leaving 13 bases not matched to a gene. Germline CDR1 is SGHVS and CDR2 is FQNEAQ. In DNA form, the CDR3 reads TGTGCCAGCAGCCAGACTAGCGGGAGGGGCGCAAGGTGGGAGCAGTACTTC. This codes for CASSQTSGRGARWEQYF.

V is TRBV29-1 and J is TRBJ1-2; 11 bases line up with TRBD1. This CDR3 region has 13 residues. The ends lost 7 bases at V and 3 bases at J; junction bases unmatched: 4. CDR1 and CDR2 (germline): SQVTM, ANQGSEA. In nucleotides, the CDR3 is TGCAGCGGGGGGGACAGGGGGGACTATGGCTACACCTTC. Translated, it gives CSGGDRGDYGYTF.

The V call is TRBV9, the J call TRBJ1-1; a weak D match, TRBD1 (6 bases). Deletions cut 0 bases from V and 6 bases from J, with 9 bases between. Germline V gives CDR1 SGDLS, CDR2 YYNGEE. CDR3 length equals 13 residues. CDR3: CASSVGRGAEAFF. For the CDR3, the DNA is TGTGCCAGCAGCGTAGGCAGGGGCGCTGAAGCTTTCTTT.

The rearrangement uses TRBV11-1 and TRBJ2-1; D is unresolved. The CDR3 length is 14 residues. Trimming took off 5 bases at V and 0 bases at J, with 8 bases between the two ends. The V gene's germline CDR1 is SGHAT and CDR2 FQDESV (reference sequence). The CDR3 spells CASSPRHSYNEQFF. The CDR3 DNA reads TGTGCCAGCAGCCCGCGTCACTCCTACAATGAGCAGTTCTTC.

The chain employs TRBV28 and TRBJ1-5, with D hard to call. V lost 8 bases to trimming and J lost 5 bases, with 10 bases between them. The CDR3 runs to 12 residues. Germline loops: CDR1 MDHEN, CDR2 SYDVKM. DNA for the CDR3: TGTGCCAGCCGCGCGGCCTATCAGCCCCAGCATTTT. This translates into CASRAAYQPQHF. Combining the CDR3 with reference TRBV28 and TRBJ1-5 gives the whole variable domain DVKVTQSSRYLVKRTGEKVFLECVQDMDHENMFWYRQDPGLGLRLIYFSYDVKMKEKGDIPEGYSVSREKKERFSLILESASTNQTSMYLCASRAAYQPQHFGDGTRLSIL.

The CDR3 loop is CASSQLAGERNIQYF. The CDR3 nucleotides read TGTGCCAGCAGTCAGCTAGCGGGAGAACGAAACATTCAGTACTTC. The J gene is TRBJ2-4, the V gene TRBV6-6; 10 bases are a match to TRBD2. After removal of 5 bases from V and 6 bases from J, the junction contained 7 bases not matched to a gene. Per germline, CDR1 MNHNY and CDR2 SVGAGI (reference sequence). The CDR3 is 15 residues long.

V usage is TRBV11-2 and J usage is TRBJ2-1; 10 nucleotides align to TRBD2. This CDR3 is 16 amino acids long. After removal of 5 bases from V and 3 bases from J, the junction contained 7 bases not matched to a gene. The germline CDR1 and CDR2 sequences are SGHAT and FQNNGV. The CDR3 protein is CASSLRSSGSYNEQFF. The CDR3 coding sequence is TGTGCCAGCAGCCTCCGTTCTAGCGGGAGCTACAATGAGCAGTTCTTC.

The chain employs TRBV7-2 and TRBJ2-1; D is possibly TRBD2 (6 bases). The V and J ends lost 5 bases and 0 bases respectively, with 17 bases between them. This CDR3 spans 17 amino acids. Germline CDR1 reads SGHTA; CDR2 reads FQGNSA. The CDR3 sequence: CASSRPGGNPSYNEQFF. The CDR3 DNA is TGTGCCAGCAGCCGTCCCGGGGGAAACCCCTCCTACAATGAGCAGTTCTTC.

The chain joins TRBV28 to TRBJ1-1; no firm D call. Trimming stripped 6 bases from V and 10 bases from J, with 27 bases between. Looked up from germline, CDR1 is MDHEN and CDR2 is SYDVKM. CDR3 length: 16 amino acids. DNA for the CDR3: TGTGCCAGCAGCACCGGACGAGGGTGGGGTGATCCCGTAGCTTTCTTT. The encoded protein is CASSTGRGWGDPVAFF.

The rearrangement joins TRBV9 to TRBJ1-1; D uncertain. V lost 3 bases and J lost 7, with 7 bases in between. Germline loops: CDR1 SGDLS, CDR2 YYNGEE. The CDR3 consists of 11 residues. The CDR3 reads CASSAGVEAFF. In DNA, the CDR3 is TGTGCCAGCAGCGCCGGGGTTGAAGCTTTCTTT.